The TCR beta chain described here comes from a study of blood T cell repertoires in COVID-19. Study at large: Acute and convalescent COVID-19 samples came from the United States, Italy and Spain. Sources were T cells, B-cell-depleted T cells, or PBMCs; the material itself was cDNA or gDNA.

Source study methods: Scientists estimated how many nucleated cells there were by amplifying reference gene primers. Sequencing was performed with immunoSEQ multiplex PCR; in TCRdb, only in-frame clones are kept and a portion is missing. D and trimming were read from the DNA, whereas the V and J calls and clone size are those reported in that table. This repertoire shows approximately 300,000 clones, approximately 90% found once; its top ten account for under 0.95%. This clone was seen a handful of times. The V and J ends lost 7 bases and 2 bases respectively, with 12 bases between them. The germline gives CDR1 SNHLY, CDR2 FYNNEI. The CDR3 covers 14 residues.

V is TRBV2 and J is TRBJ1-5, with D possibly matching TRBD1 (6 bases). This receptor was identified in a man aged 25 to 40 with acute or convalescent COVID-19. The sample taken for sequencing was peripheral blood. CDR3 bases: TGTGCCAGCACAGACAGGCAGGGCAATCAGCCCCAGCATTTT. It specifies CASTDRQGNQPQHF.